The 18 T cell receptor beta chains given below trace back to one sample, sequenced in a study of metastatic and nonmetastatic thyroid tumors (dated by TCRdb to about 2020). Libraries were built with PCR. The run used an Illumina HiSeq 4000. TCRdb took the public reads, trimmed them with fastp at Q25, ran MiXCR for clone calling and kept in-frame beta chains. This sample comprises some 30,000 clones, roughly a fifth of them detected only once. Over 6.5% of the sample is held by the ten biggest clonotypes. None of the patients had been given any treatment before thyroid surgery. Sequenced: blood. The receptors were sampled from a female donor with papillary thyroid cancer or a benign thyroid nodule (not recorded which). Some clones in this sample may be carry-over from other donors' samples.

This clone was counted at least ten times. The chain is built from TRBV6-1 and TRBJ1-4, with a weak D call TRBD1 (6 bases). This CDR3 has 15 amino acids. The ends were cut back, 7 bases at V and 8 bases at J, with 20 bases in the middle. In germline, CDR1 is MNHNS, CDR2 SASEGT. CDR3 in DNA: TGTGCCAGCACTTCTCCTAGGTCAGGGGAGGAAAAACTGTTTTTT. The encoded protein is CASTSPRSGEEKLFF.

The chain recombines TRBV2 with TRBJ2-3; 11 nucleotides align to TRBD2. Germline loops: CDR1 SNHLY, CDR2 FYNNEI. Unmatched junction bases numbered 6, after V lost 6 bases and J lost 4 bases. The CDR3 has 15 amino acids. The CDR3 loop is CASRSTSGTSDTQYF. The CDR3 DNA follows: TGTGCCAGCAGATCGACTAGCGGGACATCAGATACGCAGTATTTT.

In its sample, this clone was seen a few times. J is TRBJ2-3 and V is TRBV30, with TRBD2 matching 10 bases. The CDR3 totals 15 residues. Germline V gives CDR1 GTSNPN, CDR2 SVGIG (reference sequence). The V gene end was trimmed by 7 bases and the J gene end by 0 bases; junction bases not matched to a gene: 7. CDR3: CALTFSGRSTDTQYF. The CDR3 DNA follows: TGTGCCTTGACTTTTAGCGGGAGGAGCACAGATACGCAGTATTTT.

This clone was recorded at least ten times. The V and J genes are TRBV11-3 and TRBJ2-5; a weak D match, TRBD1 (5 bases). V was trimmed by 5 bases and J by 3 bases, leaving 10 bases between them. CDR1 and CDR2 (germline): SGHNT, YENEEA. This CDR3 contains 13 residues. In nucleotides, the CDR3 is TGTGCCAGCAGCCCGAAGACAGAAGAGACCCAGTACTTC. This encodes CASSPKTEETQYF.

This clone was detected ten times or more. The gene calls are TRBV29-1 and TRBJ2-1; D is perhaps TRBD1 (6 bases). Germline CDR1 reads SQVTM; CDR2 reads ANQGSEA. The CDR3 has 15 residues. Trimming stripped 1 base from V and 1 base from J, with 11 bases between. The CDR3 region is CSVEGGGESYNEQFF. The CDR3, as DNA: TGCAGCGTTGAAGGAGGGGGAGAGTCCTACAATGAGCAGTTCTTC.

This clone was recorded many times. The chain is built from TRBV28 and TRBJ2-7; TRBD2 is a possible D gene (6 bases). Germline values: CDR1 MDHEN, CDR2 SYDVKM. There are 13 residues in the CDR3. Trimming took off 7 bases at V and 1 base at J, with 11 bases between the two ends. DNA of the CDR3: TGTGCCAGCACGCGGGGAAGATCCTACGAGCAGTACTTC. Protein product: CASTRGRSYEQYF.

This clone was found many times. The J gene is TRBJ1-6, the V gene TRBV5-6; D gene unclear. The CDR3 totals 15 residues. Germline CDR1 reads SGHDT; CDR2 reads YYEEEE. With 0 bases removed from V and 7 bases from J, the gap between germline ends came to 11 bases. The CDR3 loop is CASSLGFGENSPLHF. As DNA, the CDR3 is TGTGCCAGCAGCTTGGGCTTTGGGGAGAATTCACCCCTCCACTTT.

Many counts were recorded for this clone. J is TRBJ2-1 and V is TRBV5-4; no clear D. The CDR3 length is 11 residues. The V gene lost 4 bases and the J gene lost 3 bases, with 2 bases spanning the gap. The V gene's germline CDR1 is SGHNT and CDR2 YYREEE (reference sequence). The DNA for the CDR3 is TGTGCCAGCAGCAACTACAATGAGCAGTTCTTC. Protein product: CASSNYNEQFF. Variable domain in full (rest from reference TRBV5-4 and TRBJ2-1): ETGVTQSPTHLIKTRGQQVTLRCSSQSGHNTVSWYQQALGQGPQFIFQYYREEENGRGNFPPRFSGLQFPNYSSELNVNALELDDSALYLCASSNYNEQFFGPGTRLTVL.

This clone appeared a few times. The chain joins TRBV27 to TRBJ1-5; D not resolved. Germline loops: CDR1 MNHEY, CDR2 SMNVEV (reference sequence). Trimming removed 6 bases from V and 7 bases from J, with 25 bases in between. This CDR3 has 17 amino acids. The CDR3 loop reads CASSQRHLGYEAQPQHF. Here the CDR3 DNA reads TGTGCCAGCAGCCAAAGACACCTGGGTTACGAGGCCCAGCCCCAGCATTTT.

This clone came up many times. The J gene is TRBJ2-5, the V gene TRBV7-3; 8 bases agree with TRBD2. Trimming cost V 4 bases and J 5 bases; bases outside gene matches: 6. In germline, CDR1 is SGHTA, CDR2 FQGTGA. There are 14 residues in the CDR3. CDR3 DNA sequence: TGTGCCAGCAGCTCCGGGGGGGCCGATGAGACCCAGTACTTC. This gives the protein CASSSGGADETQYF.

The V and J genes are TRBV5-1 and TRBJ1-3; D unresolved. The V end was cut by 0 bases, the J end by 0 bases, with 4 bases between. CDR1 and CDR2 (germline): SGHRS, YFSETQ. The CDR3 runs to 14 residues. CDR3: CASSLDSSGNTIYF. CDR3 nucleotides: TGCGCCAGCAGCTTGGACAGCTCTGGAAACACCATATATTTT.

The chain links TRBV6-1 to TRBJ2-2; D uncertain. The germline gives CDR1 MNHNS, CDR2 SASEGT. The CDR3 extends over 14 amino acids. The V end lost 7 bases, the J end lost 2 bases, and 11 bases lay between the germline ends. CDR3 coding DNA: TGTGCCAGCACGAATAGCTTTAACACCGGGGAGCTGTTTTTT. Its translation: CASTNSFNTGELFF.

This clone was seen ten or more times. The chain has TRBV5-1 and TRBJ2-1, with D perhaps matching TRBD1 or TRBD2 (6 bases each). With 4 bases removed from V and 9 bases from J, the gap between germline ends came to 11 bases. In germline, CDR1 is SGHRS, CDR2 YFSETQ. The CDR3 totals 12 residues. CDR3 sequence (DNA): TGCGCCAGCAGCCCATCGGGGGCTGAGCAGTTCTTC. Its translation is CASSPSGAEQFF.

In this sample, this clone turned up many times. This sequence joins TRBV11-2 and TRBJ2-3, with TRBD2 identical over 7 bases. Germline V gene lookup returns CDR1 SGHAT and CDR2 FQNNGV. CDR3 length: 14 amino acids. Losses at the gene ends were 5 bases for V and 2 bases for J; bases not matched to a gene: 4. The CDR3 DNA sequence: TGTGCCAGCAGCAGGAGGGACTACACAGATACGCAGTATTTT. This sequence encodes CASSRRDYTDTQYF.

Many counts were recorded for this clone. Other DNA sequences from this sample encode an identical CDR3 as well. The rearrangement joins TRBV18 to TRBJ1-2, with TRBD1 matching 7 bases. The CDR3 is made up of 14 amino acids. The V and J ends lost 3 bases and 4 bases, in that order; junction bases with no gene match: 5. CDR1 KGHSH and CDR2 LQKENI come from the germline V gene. In DNA form, the CDR3 reads TGTGCCAGCTCACCCCCGGGACAGCCCTATGGCTACACCTTC. This translates into CASSPPGQPYGYTF.

This clone was counted between two and nine times. The chain carries TRBV28 and TRBJ2-3, with unresolved D. Trimming took 4 bases from V and 0 from J, leaving 14 bases between them. The CDR3 sequence is 16 residues long. Germline V lookup: CDR1 MDHEN, CDR2 SYDVKM. CDR3 in amino acids: CASSSPLRISTDTQYF. As DNA, the CDR3 is TGTGCCAGCAGTTCCCCCCTGAGGATTAGCACAGATACGCAGTATTTT. Full variable domain (missing parts from reference TRBV28 and TRBJ2-3): DVKVTQSSRYLVKRTGEKVFLECVQDMDHENMFWYRQDPGLGLRLIYFSYDVKMKEKGDIPEGYSVSREKKERFSLILESASTNQTSMYLCASSSPLRISTDTQYFGPGTRLTVL.

This clone has ten or more counts. This chain joins TRBV10-1 and TRBJ2-1, with D tentatively TRBD1 or TRBD2 (5 bases each). V was shortened by 4 bases and J by 6 bases, with 13 bases between the two germline ends. Germline lookup yields CDR1 WNHNN and CDR2 SYGVQD (reference sequence). The CDR3 has 14 residues. The CDR3 DNA sequence: TGCGCCAGCAGTGTGGGGACGGAAGGCAATGAGCAGTTCTTC. Protein: CASSVGTEGNEQFF.

This clone was seen ten or more times. The rearrangement uses TRBV5-4 and TRBJ2-7; 13 nucleotides agree with TRBD2. Per germline, CDR1 SGHNT and CDR2 YYREEE (reference sequence). CDR3 size: 15 residues. V trimming: 4 bases; J trimming: 2 bases; junction bases outside the gene matches: 3. The CDR3: CASSQLAGGPYEQYF. For the CDR3, the DNA is TGTGCCAGCAGCCAACTAGCGGGAGGGCCCTACGAGCAGTACTTC.